This T cell receptor beta chain was sequenced in a study of tumor and adjacent non-tumor tissue in lung cancer. Study as a whole: Patients comprised about a dozen adenocarcinoma, a couple of squamous cell carcinoma and 1 small cell lung cancer. Study results and caveats: Shorter survival was associated with higher TCR diversity in tumors.

As regards this clonotype: As yet, its antigen is unknown. Given a much more abundant clone one base away, this may be a read error.

The template was RNA from unsorted bulk tissue. A modified ARM-PCR protocol with three rounds of nested PCR amplified TCRbeta. TCRdb re-analysed the multiplex PCR reads in MiXCR, keeping a single row per CDR3 protein. Here the sample spans roughly 220,000 distinct CDR3 sequences, over 55% being singletons. The sequenced sample was lung tumor tissue. The receptor comes from a man in his sixties with non-small cell lung cancer.

The CDR3 sequence is CTSSSGTARDGYTF. The CDR3 DNA sequence: TGTACCAGCAGCTCCGGGACGGCACGAGATGGCTACACCTTC. The chain joins TRBV11-2 to TRBJ1-2, with D perhaps TRBD1 (5 bases). The CDR3 has 14 residues. From germline, CDR1 is SGHAT and CDR2 FQNNGV. The variable domain in full, completed from reference TRBV11-2 and TRBJ1-2, reads EAGVAQSPRYKIIEKRQSVAFWCNPISGHATLYWYQQILGQGPKLLIQFQNNGVVDDSQLPKDRFSAERLKGVDSTLKIQPAKLEDSAVYLCTSSSGTARDGYTFGSGTRLTVV.